This TCR beta chain was profiled in a study of shared clonotypes between healthy human individuals. CDR1 SQVTM and CDR2 ANQGSEA come from the germline V gene. The length of the CDR3 is 12 residues. Germline trimming cut 7 bases from V and 7 bases from J; bases unmatched to any gene: 7. Using immunoSEQ multiplex PCR, the repertoire was profiled, and TCRdb retains in-frame clones only, with some absent. The sample lists approximately 240,000 clones; about 69% were seen once. A few counts support this clone. This receptor was taken from a man younger than 45 in good health. The V and J genes are TRBV29-1 and TRBJ1-5; TRBD1 matches 7 bases. The sequenced sample consisted of memory CD4+ T cells sorted from blood. Subset here: CD45RA-negative fraction. The CDR3 region has the DNA TGCAGCGCCCGACAGGGTGAACAGCCCCAGCATTTT. It translates to CSARQGEQPQHF.